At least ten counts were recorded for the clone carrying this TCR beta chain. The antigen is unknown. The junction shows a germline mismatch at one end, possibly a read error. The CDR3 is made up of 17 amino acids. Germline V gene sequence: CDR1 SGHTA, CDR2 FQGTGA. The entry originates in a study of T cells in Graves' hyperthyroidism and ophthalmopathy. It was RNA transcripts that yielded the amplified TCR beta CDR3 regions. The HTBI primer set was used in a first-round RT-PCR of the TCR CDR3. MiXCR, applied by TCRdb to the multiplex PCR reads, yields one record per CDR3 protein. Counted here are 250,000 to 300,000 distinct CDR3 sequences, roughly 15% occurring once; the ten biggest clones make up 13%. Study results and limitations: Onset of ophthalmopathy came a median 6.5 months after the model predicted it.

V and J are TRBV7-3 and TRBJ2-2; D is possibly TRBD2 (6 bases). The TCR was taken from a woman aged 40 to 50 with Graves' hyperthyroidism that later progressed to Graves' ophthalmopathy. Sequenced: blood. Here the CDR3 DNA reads TGTGCCAGCAGCCCCTTATTCGGGACTTCGGCTACCGGGGGGCTGTTTTTT. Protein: CASSPLFGTSATGGLFF.